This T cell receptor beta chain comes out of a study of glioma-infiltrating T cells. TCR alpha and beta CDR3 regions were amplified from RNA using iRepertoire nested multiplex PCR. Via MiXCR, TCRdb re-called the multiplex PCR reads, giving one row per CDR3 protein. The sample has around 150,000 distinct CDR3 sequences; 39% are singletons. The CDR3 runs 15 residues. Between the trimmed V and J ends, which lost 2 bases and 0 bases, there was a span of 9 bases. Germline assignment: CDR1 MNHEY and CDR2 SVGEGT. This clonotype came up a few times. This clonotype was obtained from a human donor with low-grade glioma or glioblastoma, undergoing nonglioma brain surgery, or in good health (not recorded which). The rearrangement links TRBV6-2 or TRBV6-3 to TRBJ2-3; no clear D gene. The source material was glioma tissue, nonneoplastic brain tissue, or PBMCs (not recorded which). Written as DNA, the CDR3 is TGTGCCAGCAGTTACAGGAATCCTAGCACAGATACGCAGTATTTT. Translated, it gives CASSYRNPSTDTQYF.